Below are 6 T cell receptor beta chains sequenced from a single sample in a study of cytomegalovirus exposure and HLA in healthy donors. The PCR ran on 60 Vbeta and 13 Jbeta primers. The table came from immunoSEQ multiplex PCR; TCRdb's copy has only in-frame clones and leaves some out. The sample holds 150,000 or so clones. The sample taken for sequencing was PBMCs. The receptor set was obtained from a woman aged 40 to 50 in good health and CMV-seropositive.

The chain has TRBV25-1 and TRBJ1-5; D unresolved. Germline-derived CDR1 and CDR2 are MGHDK and SYGVNS. V was shortened by 3 bases and J by 4 bases, with 4 bases between the two germline ends. The CDR3 covers 12 residues. The CDR3 protein is CASSDVNQPQHF. CDR3 nucleotides: TGTGCCAGCAGTGACGTGAATCAGCCCCAGCATTTT.

As DNA, the CDR3 is TGTGCCAGCAGCTATCGGACAGACCAAGAGACCCAGTACTTC. Residues: CASSYRTDQETQYF. The chain has TRBV11-2 and TRBJ2-5; tentatively, D is TRBD1 (6 bases). Between the trimmed V and J ends, which lost 4 bases and 0 bases, there was a span of 9 bases. Germline V gene sequence: CDR1 SGHAT, CDR2 FQNNGV. The CDR3 extends over 14 amino acids.

The chain is built from TRBV10-3 and TRBJ2-1; 9 bases map to TRBD2. V lost 6 bases and J lost 7; bases outside the gene matches: 10. The germline CDR1 and CDR2 sequences are ENHRY and SYGVKD. CDR3 length: 15 amino acids. CDR3 coding DNA: TGTGCCATCAGGGGATCGGCGGGAGGGTCAAATGAGCAGTTCTTC. Encoded protein: CAIRGSAGGSNEQFF.

This chain connects TRBV7-2 to TRBJ2-3; tentatively, D is TRBD2 (6 bases). The CDR3 runs 15 residues. From germline, CDR1 is SGHTA and CDR2 FQGNSA. V gave up 5 bases and J gave up 4 bases, with 16 bases separating them. CDR3 loop: CASSKAPRRADTQYF. CDR3 in DNA: TGTGCCAGCAGCAAAGCCCCAAGGAGGGCAGATACGCAGTATTTT.

CDR3 amino acids: CASSVSTAGGYGYTF. Written as DNA, the CDR3 is TGTGCCAGCAGTGTCTCTACAGCGGGGGGTTATGGCTACACCTTC. The J gene is TRBJ1-2, the V gene TRBV6-1; TRBD1 might be the D (5 bases). This CDR3 contains 15 residues. CDR1 is MNHNS and CDR2 is SASEGT in the germline V gene. The V and J ends lost 4 bases and 5 bases respectively, with 17 bases between them.

V gene TRBV6-5 combines with J gene TRBJ2-7; D is unresolved. CDR1 is MNHEY and CDR2 is SVGAGI in the germline V gene. The CDR3 is 13 residues long. The germline V and J ends were trimmed by 5 bases and 4 bases, with 12 bases remaining between them. CDR3: CASSEVTAYEQYF. The CDR3, as DNA: TGTGCCAGCAGTGAAGTTACAGCTTACGAGCAGTACTTC.